Below, one TCR beta chain is given with its context. Its cognate antigen is unknown. At one end the junction does not follow the germline gene, possibly because of a read error. The record originates from a study of CD8 T cells in Susac syndrome. Points from the study as a whole: The study's TCR sequencing and HLA analysis covered a relatively small number of individuals, and the study acknowledged this.

Reverse transcription used roughly 0.45 to 1 ug RNA and random hexamers. TCRdb reprocessed the immunoSEQ multiplex PCR reads via MiXCR and lists one record per CDR3 protein. The sample records approximately 130,000 distinct CDR3 sequences, approximately 89% being singletons. The sequence derives from a human donor with multiple sclerosis. The specimen was CD8+ T cells from PBMCs.

CDR3 sequence (DNA): TGTGCCAGCAGTACAGGGGGGAGTCAGCCCCGGCATTTT. Translating gives CASSTGGSQPRHF. This chain joins TRBV6-5 and TRBJ1-5; 8 bases agree with TRBD1. The CDR3 sequence is 13 residues long. Germline values: CDR1 MNHEY, CDR2 SVGAGI.